The TCR beta chain described here comes from a study of blood T cell repertoires in COVID-19. For the study at large: Collection of acute and convalescent COVID-19 samples took place in the United States, Italy and Spain. PBMCs, B-cell-depleted T cells, or T cells were the source of the cDNA or gDNA that made up the material.

Measured with immunoSEQ multiplex PCR; TCRdb has only the in-frame clones, and not every one. The table has about 250,000 clones, around 79% seen once. The germline V gene encodes CDR1 KGHSH and CDR2 LQKENI. V shed 0 bases and J 0 bases; nucleotides not matched to a gene: 0. The CDR3 sequence is 17 residues long. Sequences were obtained from peripheral blood. The V and J genes are TRBV18 and TRBJ2-2; 11 positions match TRBD1. The receptor was derived from a woman of 80 years or more with acute or convalescent COVID-19. The CDR3 nucleotides read TGTGCCAGCTCACCACCGGGACAGGGGGCGAACACCGGGGAGCTGTTTTTT. This translates into CASSPPGQGANTGELFF.